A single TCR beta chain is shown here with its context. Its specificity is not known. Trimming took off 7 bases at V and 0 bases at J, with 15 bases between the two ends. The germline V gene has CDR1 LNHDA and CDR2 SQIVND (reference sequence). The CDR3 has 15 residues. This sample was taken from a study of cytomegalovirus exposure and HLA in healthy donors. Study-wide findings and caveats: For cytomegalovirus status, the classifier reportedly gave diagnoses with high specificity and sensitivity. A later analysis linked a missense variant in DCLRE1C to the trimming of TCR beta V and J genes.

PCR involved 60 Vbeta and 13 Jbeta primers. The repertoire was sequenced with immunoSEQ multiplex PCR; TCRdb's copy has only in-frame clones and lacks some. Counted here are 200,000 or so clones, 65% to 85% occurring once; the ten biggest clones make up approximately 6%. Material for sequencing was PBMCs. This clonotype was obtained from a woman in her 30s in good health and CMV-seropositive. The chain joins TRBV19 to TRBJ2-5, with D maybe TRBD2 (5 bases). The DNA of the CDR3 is TGTGCCAGTACCACCGGCCGCGGGTACCAAGAGACCCAGTACTTC. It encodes CASTTGRGYQETQYF. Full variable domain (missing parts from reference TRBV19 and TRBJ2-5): DGGITQSPKYLFRKEGQNVTLSCEQNLNHDAMYWYRQDPGQGLRLIYYSQIVNDFQKGDIAEGYSVSREKKESFPLTVTSAQKNPTAFYLCASTTGRGYQETQYFGPGTRLLVL.